The clone carrying this T cell receptor beta chain was detected many times. Its antigen remains unknown. This sample was included in a study of shared clonotypes between healthy human individuals. The table came from immunoSEQ multiplex PCR; TCRdb's copy has only in-frame clones and leaves some out. The sample lists about a million clones, about 76% occurring once. The germline V gene has CDR1 MGHRA and CDR2 YSYEKL. Trimming took off 4 bases at V and 11 bases at J, with 25 bases between the two ends. This CDR3 region has 16 residues. Study observations and caveats: Non-shared clonotypes had lower generation probabilities than those shared by all four donors. Across subsets, estimated richness was generally greater for naive than for memory populations.

Sequenced input: memory CD4+ T cells sorted from blood. Subset given: CD45RA-negative fraction. The rearrangement uses TRBV4-1 and TRBJ2-3; D not resolved. This TCR derives from a man aged 18 to 29 in good health. CDR3 in DNA: TGCGCCAGCAGCCCTCATCTTTTGGGGTATAGAGAGATGCAGTATTTT. This codes for CASSPHLLGYREMQYF.